This entry is about one T cell receptor beta chain. What it recognizes is unknown. Germline V gene data show CDR1 as MDHEN and CDR2 as SYDVKM. The CDR3 consists of 14 residues. Trimming took 8 bases from V and 0 from J, leaving 11 bases between them. This sample was taken from a study of beta chain features in type 1 diabetes. About the research overall: Researchers looked at 85 million to 110 million sorted cells across all samples. Notes on the study in general: TCRB CDR3s from Type 1 diabetes patients were moderately but significantly shorter in all four CD4+ subsets.

Central memory, naive, regulatory and stem cell-like memory CD4+ cells were sorted by CD45RO/CCR7/CD25/CD127/CD95/CD27. Since all of the isolated RNA was reverse transcribed, expressed TCRB transcripts were what got sequenced. Data came from immunoSEQ multiplex PCR; TCRdb stores just in-frame clones and leaves some out. The table has hundreds of thousands of clones, around an eighth seen once; the top ten hold 0.02% to 0.025%. The receptor was isolated from a man aged 18 to 35 with type 1 diabetes. The sample was naive CD4+ T cells from blood. V is TRBV28 and J is TRBJ2-1; possible D gene TRBD1, 6 bases. CDR3 sequence (DNA): TGTGCCAGCCACAGGGCCAGCTCCTACAATGAGCAGTTCTTC. Amino acids: CASHRASSYNEQFF. Complete variable domain (other parts from reference TRBV28 and TRBJ2-1): DVKVTQSSRYLVKRTGEKVFLECVQDMDHENMFWYRQDPGLGLRLIYFSYDVKMKEKGDIPEGYSVSREKKERFSLILESASTNQTSMYLCASHRASSYNEQFFGPGTRLTVL.